A selection of T cell receptor beta chains follows, all from one sample in a study of molecular identifiers for immune sequencing clone quantification. TCRdb reprocessed the PCR reads with MiXCR, giving one entry per CDR3 protein. The sample includes around 480,000 distinct CDR3 sequences, over 20% of them seen just once. The sample taken for sequencing was naive CD8+ T cells from blood, with Jurkat cell RNA spiked in. These receptors were obtained from a human donor in good health. Some libraries in this study had Jurkat cell RNA spiked in. CDR3s leave out the opening cysteine and the closing phenylalanine or tryptophan. Clone size appears in some rows only: once, few, many, or a class for an expanded clone.

clone size,V gene,CDR3 protein
few,TRBV12-3/TRBV12-4,ASSIGGSSGNTIY
few,TRBV7-6,ASSTGLAGAY
.,TRBV20-1,SARGQGLGETQY
many,TRBV5-1,ASSIFGLAGVNEQY
.,TRBV12-3/TRBV12-4,ASSPTGGATDTQY
.,TRBV24-1,ATASRGHEQF
.,TRBV5-1,ASSLAGELKAGELF
many,TRBV6-5,ASRPGQGVNQPQH
few,TRBV5-4,ASSLARNTGELF
.,TRBV27,ASRYTPGGWAEAF
many,TRBV7-9,ASLGGDYYEQY
many,TRBV12-3/TRBV12-4,ASSFWPGPVNTEAF
few,TRBV7-6,ASSLGDVNTEAF
.,TRBV20-1,SARDGGAGWETQY
.,TRBV20-1,SASVTSSVGSEQF
.,TRBV27,ASSLSGTLYSPLH
few,TRBV7-8,ASSKERNVDEQF
many,TRBV14,ASSQFRTQGDTQY
few,TRBV15,ATSREPGQVNTEAF
many,TRBV6-6,AHGSWNTGELF
.,TRBV30,AWSLRGRDETQY
.,TRBV13,ASSSRLHTYEQY
few,TRBV20-1,SVQEDIQY
many,TRBV28,ASSLFGQGAGGKTEAF
.,TRBV27,ASSLSRGPSSPLH
few,TRBV6-2/TRBV6-3,ASSYVRSTEAF
.,TRBV7-9,ASSSHGTSGRPQETQY
many,TRBV18,ASSPTGGQREQY
.,TRBV4-1,ASSQKTGGPHEQY
.,TRBV20-1,SADDREGDTDTQY
many,TRBV6-5,ASRRVPLTNEQF